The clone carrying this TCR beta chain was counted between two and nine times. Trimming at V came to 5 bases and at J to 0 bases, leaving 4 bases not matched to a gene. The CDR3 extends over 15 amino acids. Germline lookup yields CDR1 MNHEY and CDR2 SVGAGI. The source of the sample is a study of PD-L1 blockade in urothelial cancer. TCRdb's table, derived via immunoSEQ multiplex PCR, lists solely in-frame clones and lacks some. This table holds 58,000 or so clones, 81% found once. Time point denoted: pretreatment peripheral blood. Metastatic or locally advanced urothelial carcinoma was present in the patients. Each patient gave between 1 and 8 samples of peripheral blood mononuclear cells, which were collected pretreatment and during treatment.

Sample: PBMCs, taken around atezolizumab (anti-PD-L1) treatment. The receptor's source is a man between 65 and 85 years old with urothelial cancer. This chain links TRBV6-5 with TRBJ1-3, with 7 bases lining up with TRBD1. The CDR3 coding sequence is TGTGCCAGCAGTGGACAGGCGGCCTCTGGAAACACCATATATTTT. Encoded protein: CASSGQAASGNTIYF.